These T cell receptor beta chains were read from a single sample in a study of cytomegalovirus exposure and HLA in healthy donors. Method: immunoSEQ multiplex PCR; TCRdb's copy keeps in-frame clones and lacks some. Of approximately 130,000 clones in the sample, around 83% are singletons; the top ten hold less than 7%. The sequenced sample was PBMCs. These receptor sequences come from a woman aged 25 to 39 in good health and CMV-seropositive. Each CDR3 is given with its conserved first and last residue. The D gene is left open where the match is weak. Clone sizes are given selectively: once, few, many, or a class where the clone is expanded.

TGTGCCAGTAGTTTTAGCGGCGGGGAGCTGTTTTTT,CASSFSGGELFF,NA,TRBV19,TRBJ2-2,NA
TGTGCCTGGAGTGTAGCCAGGGTACATGAAAAACTGTTTTTT,CAWSVARVHEKLFF,NA,TRBV30,TRBJ1-4,NA
TGTGCCAGCAGTGAATCTCCGGACAGGGTGGGAGACGGCTACACCTTC,CASSESPDRVGDGYTF,NA,TRBV25-1,TRBJ1-2,TRBD1
TGCGCCAGCAGCTTGGGGGCAGGGGGAAATACTGAAGCTTTCTTT,CASSLGAGGNTEAFF,once,TRBV5-1,TRBJ1-1,TRBD1
TGTGCCACCAGCAGGTTCGGGGACTCTGGAAACACCATATATTTT,CATSRFGDSGNTIYF,NA,TRBV15,TRBJ1-3,NA
TGTGCCAGCAGCCCTAGCGGGAGTAACACAGATACGCAGTATTTT,CASSPSGSNTDTQYF,once,TRBV5-4,TRBJ2-3,TRBD2
TGTGCCAGCAGCCAAAGCGGGCCCTCCTACAATGAGCAGTTCTTC,CASSQSGPSYNEQFF,NA,TRBV6-1,TRBJ2-1,NA
TGTGCCAGCACAGACGAGGATCAGCCCCAGCATTTT,CASTDEDQPQHF,NA,TRBV28,TRBJ1-5,NA
TGTGCCAGCAGCCCCCGAGACAGGTGGGGATATGGCTACACCTTC,CASSPRDRWGYGYTF,NA,TRBV9,TRBJ1-2,NA
TGTGCCAGCAGCTCCTCCGGGACAAGCCTCGAAGCTTTCTTT,CASSSSGTSLEAFF,NA,TRBV7-9,TRBJ1-1,NA
TGTGCCATCAGTGACCACCCACCGCGTTATAGCAATCAGCCCCAGCATTTT,CAISDHPPRYSNQPQHF,NA,TRBV10-3,TRBJ1-5,NA
TGTGCCAGCGACCCTAGGGGAGCTTTCTTT,CASDPRGAFF,NA,TRBV11-2,TRBJ1-1,NA
TGTGCCAGCAGCTTCCAGGACAGGCATGGCTACACCTTC,CASSFQDRHGYTF,NA,TRBV7-9,TRBJ1-2,TRBD1
TGTGCCAGCAGTTCCGGGACAGGGACCTACGAGCAGTACTTC,CASSSGTGTYEQYF,NA,TRBV5-6,TRBJ2-7,TRBD1
TGTGCCACCAGCAGAGGTCGGGACAGCATCTATGGCTACACCTTC,CATSRGRDSIYGYTF,NA,TRBV15,TRBJ1-2,TRBD1
TGTGCCTGGATATCTGGCAGACTCTCTGGAAACACCATATATTTT,CAWISGRLSGNTIYF,NA,TRBV30,TRBJ1-3,NA
TGTGCCAGCAGGTCCCTAGCGGGGGCCTCAGATACGCAGTATTTT,CASRSLAGASDTQYF,NA,TRBV6-1,TRBJ2-3,TRBD2
TGTGCCAGCCCCCGGGACAGCCAAGAGACCCAGTACTTC,CASPRDSQETQYF,NA,TRBV27,TRBJ2-5,TRBD1
TGTGCCAGCAGTGCCTCTAGCGGCCAAGAGACCCAGTACTTC,CASSASSGQETQYF,NA,TRBV28,TRBJ2-5,TRBD2
TGCGCCAGCAGCCAACTGGGACTCCCATACAATGAGCAGTTCTTC,CASSQLGLPYNEQFF,NA,TRBV4-1,TRBJ2-1,NA
TGTGCCAGCAGTAGACAGGGGGGCAGGCAGCCCCAGCATTTT,CASSRQGGRQPQHF,NA,TRBV28,TRBJ1-5,TRBD1
TGTGCCAGCAGTTCAAATCGAGGCGAGCAGTACTTC,CASSSNRGEQYF,once,TRBV2,TRBJ2-7,NA
TGTGCCATCAGTGATCCCGGACTAGCGGGGGGGAATGAGCAGTTCTTC,CAISDPGLAGGNEQFF,NA,TRBV10-3,TRBJ2-1,TRBD2
TGCGCCAGCAGCTTATCACAGGCAGGGGGCACTGAAGCTTTCTTT,CASSLSQAGGTEAFF,NA,TRBV5-1,TRBJ1-1,TRBD1
TGCGCCAGCAGCCTGTGGATGGCAGGGGGCACTGAAGCTTTCTTT,CASSLWMAGGTEAFF,NA,TRBV5-1,TRBJ1-1,TRBD1
TGTGCCAGCAGCTTAGGGGCAACTAGCGGGAGTTCCGATACGCAGTATTTT,CASSLGATSGSSDTQYF,NA,TRBV7-9,TRBJ2-3,TRBD2
TGTGCCAGCATGCGTCCCGGGACAGGGGGCGGCTCCGGCACAGATACGCAGTATTTT,CASMRPGTGGGSGTDTQYF,NA,TRBV27,TRBJ2-3,TRBD1
TGTGCCACTTCGACAGGGGGCCTCAATTCACCCCTCCACTTT,CATSTGGLNSPLHF,once,TRBV28,TRBJ1-6,TRBD1
TGTGCCAGCAGTTGGGGGACAGAGAACACCGGGGAGCTGTTTTTT,CASSWGTENTGELFF,NA,TRBV6-6,TRBJ2-2,TRBD1
TGTGCCAGCAGCGTAGTGGGACAGGGGAGAGAGACCCAGTACTTC,CASSVVGQGRETQYF,NA,TRBV9,TRBJ2-5,TRBD1
TGCGCCAGCAGGACGAGGAATGGAGTTTATGGCTACACCTTC,CASRTRNGVYGYTF,NA,TRBV5-1,TRBJ1-2,NA
TGCGCCAGCAGCTTGGAGGGACAGGGGGCGAGGGAGACCCAGTACTTC,CASSLEGQGARETQYF,NA,TRBV5-1,TRBJ2-5,TRBD1
TGTGCCAGCAGCCCCCCCGGGACAGGGAGATTGAATGAGCAGTTCTTC,CASSPPGTGRLNEQFF,NA,TRBV11-3,TRBJ2-1,TRBD1
TGTGCCAGTAGTATAGCGGGGACTAGCGGGGGTTACAATGAGCAGTTCTTC,CASSIAGTSGGYNEQFF,NA,TRBV19,TRBJ2-1,TRBD2
TGCGCCAGCAGTGCCAGGGGAGAAGAGACCCAGTACTTC,CASSARGEETQYF,NA,TRBV5-1,TRBJ2-5,NA
TGTGCCAGTTCGATAGGGGGGAGGGCTCAGCCCCAGCATTTT,CASSIGGRAQPQHF,NA,TRBV19,TRBJ1-5,NA
TGCGCCAGCAGCTCTGGGGGGGGGCAAGAGACCCAGTACTTC,CASSSGGGQETQYF,NA,TRBV5-1,TRBJ2-5,TRBD2
TGTGCCAGCAGTTGGTCCCTCAGCGGAGCTCAGCCCCAGCATTTT,CASSWSLSGAQPQHF,NA,TRBV6-6,TRBJ1-5,NA
TGCGCCAGCAGTTTACCCCTTCGGGAGGGTTGCTATGGCTACACCTTC,CASSLPLREGCYGYTF,NA,TRBV23-1,TRBJ1-2,NA
TGTGCCAGCAGTTACTCGACCCGAGGGACCGGGGAGCTGTTTTTT,CASSYSTRGTGELFF,NA,TRBV6-5,TRBJ2-2,NA
TGTGCCAGCAGCTTAGACAGCTGGGCCGGGGAGCTGTTTTTT,CASSLDSWAGELFF,NA,TRBV7-8,TRBJ2-2,NA
TGTGCCAGCAGCCGATCCGGACAGGTCTATGGCTACACCTTC,CASSRSGQVYGYTF,NA,TRBV9,TRBJ1-2,TRBD1
TGTGCCAGCAGCCAGACAGGGAAAGCTTTCTTT,CASSQTGKAFF,NA,TRBV6-5,TRBJ1-1,TRBD1
TGTGCCAGCAGTGAACTACCTTTAGCCAAAAACATTCAGTACTTC,CASSELPLAKNIQYF,once,TRBV2,TRBJ2-4,NA
TGCAGCGTTGACGGGACTAGCGGGGGGCCAGATACGCAGTATTTT,CSVDGTSGGPDTQYF,NA,TRBV29-1,TRBJ2-3,TRBD2